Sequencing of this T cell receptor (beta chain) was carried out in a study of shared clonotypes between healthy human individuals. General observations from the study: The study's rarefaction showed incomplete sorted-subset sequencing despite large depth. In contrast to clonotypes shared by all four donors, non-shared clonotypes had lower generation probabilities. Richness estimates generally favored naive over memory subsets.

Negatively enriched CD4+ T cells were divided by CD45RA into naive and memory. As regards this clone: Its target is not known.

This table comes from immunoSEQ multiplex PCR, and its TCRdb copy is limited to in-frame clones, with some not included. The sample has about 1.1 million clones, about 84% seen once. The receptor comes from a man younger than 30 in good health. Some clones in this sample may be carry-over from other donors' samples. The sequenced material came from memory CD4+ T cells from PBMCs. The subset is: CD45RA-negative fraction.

The CDR3 loop is CASSLKRWGSPREQYF. The CDR3, as DNA: TGTGCCAGCAGCCTAAAGAGATGGGGCTCCCCTAGAGAGCAGTACTTC. The rearrangement uses TRBV13 and TRBJ2-7; tentative D call: TRBD1 (5 bases). The V and J ends lost 5 bases and 7 bases respectively, with 24 bases between them. CDR1 PRHDT and CDR2 FYEKMQ come from the germline V gene (reference sequence). The CDR3 loop spans 16 amino acids.